A selection of T cell receptor beta chains follows, all from one sample in a study of blood T cell repertoires in COVID-19. Repertoires were generated with immunoSEQ multiplex PCR, while TCRdb's copy carries only in-frame clones and drops some. Seen here are about 180,000 clones, roughly nine tenths observed once, and the top ten hold 2% to 2.5%. The sample was PBMCs or T cells enriched from blood (not recorded which). The receptors shown here come from a woman aged 40 to 50 with acute COVID-19. The CDR3 runs from the conserved cysteine through the conserved F or W. Fields, in order: CDR3 protein, CDR3 DNA, clone size, V gene, J gene, D gene. A D gene is named only where the DNA matches it firmly. Where a row states a size, it is once, few, many or the class of an expanded clone; other rows omit it.

CDR3 protein: CASSLGRGGNTEAFF
CDR3 DNA: TGTGCCAGCAGCTTAGGCAGGGGCGGGAACACTGAAGCTTTCTTT
clone size: NA
V gene: TRBV7-9
J gene: TRBJ1-1
D gene: NA

CDR3 protein: CASSDRLLSNQPQHF
CDR3 DNA: TGTGCCAGCAGTGACAGGTTGTTGAGCAATCAGCCCCAGCATTTT
clone size: once
V gene: TRBV6-1
J gene: TRBJ1-5
D gene: NA

CDR3 protein: CASSNRQGSQPQHF
CDR3 DNA: TGTGCCAGTAGTAATCGGCAGGGGAGTCAGCCCCAGCATTTT
clone size: NA
V gene: TRBV19
J gene: TRBJ1-5
D gene: NA

CDR3 protein: CASSETGGGYTF
CDR3 DNA: TGCGCCAGCAGTGAGACAGGGGGTGGCTACACCTTC
clone size: NA
V gene: TRBV10-2
J gene: TRBJ1-2
D gene: TRBD1

CDR3 protein: CASSYGLAGGETQYF
CDR3 DNA: TGTGCCAGCAGCTATGGACTAGCGGGAGGAGAGACCCAGTACTTC
clone size: NA
V gene: TRBV5-8
J gene: TRBJ2-5
D gene: TRBD2

CDR3 protein: CATSHSGKNEQFF
CDR3 DNA: TGTGCCACCTCTCATAGCGGGAAAAATGAGCAGTTCTTC
clone size: NA
V gene: TRBV24-1
J gene: TRBJ2-1
D gene: TRBD2

CDR3 protein: CASSLAGQGETQYF
CDR3 DNA: TGTGCCAGCAGCTTAGCAGGACAGGGAGAGACCCAGTACTTC
clone size: NA
V gene: TRBV7-9
J gene: TRBJ2-5
D gene: TRBD1

CDR3 protein: CASSRLAGYNEQFF
CDR3 DNA: TGTGCCAGCAGTAGACTAGCGGGATACAATGAGCAGTTCTTC
clone size: NA
V gene: TRBV2
J gene: TRBJ2-1
D gene: TRBD2

CDR3 protein: CASSYGTGRKETQYF
CDR3 DNA: TGTGCCAGCAGTTATGGGACAGGGCGTAAAGAGACCCAGTACTTC
clone size: NA
V gene: TRBV6-5
J gene: TRBJ2-5
D gene: TRBD1

CDR3 protein: CASSPEGGANYGYTF
CDR3 DNA: TGCGCCAGCAGCCCCGAGGGGGGGGCAAACTATGGCTACACCTTC
clone size: NA
V gene: TRBV5-1
J gene: TRBJ1-2
D gene: NA

CDR3 protein: CASSSSDRENEKLFF
CDR3 DNA: TGTGCCAGCAGCTCTTCGGACAGGGAAAATGAAAAACTGTTTTTT
clone size: NA
V gene: TRBV9
J gene: TRBJ1-4
D gene: TRBD1

CDR3 protein: CASSSGQGPNTGELFF
CDR3 DNA: TGTGCCAGCAGCTCAGGACAGGGACCGAACACCGGGGAGCTGTTTTTT
clone size: NA
V gene: TRBV7-9
J gene: TRBJ2-2
D gene: TRBD1

CDR3 protein: CASGGTGGNQPQHF
CDR3 DNA: TGTGCCAGCGGGGGGACAGGGGGCAATCAGCCCCAGCATTTT
clone size: once
V gene: TRBV9
J gene: TRBJ1-5
D gene: TRBD1

CDR3 protein: CASSSRGASNQPQHF
CDR3 DNA: TGTGCCAGCAGTTCCAGGGGGGCAAGCAATCAGCCCCAGCATTTT
clone size: NA
V gene: TRBV27
J gene: TRBJ1-5
D gene: TRBD1

CDR3 protein: CASSERLAGEKEQFF
CDR3 DNA: TGTGCCAGCAGTGAACGTCTAGCGGGGGAAAAGGAGCAGTTCTTC
clone size: many
V gene: TRBV27
J gene: TRBJ2-1
D gene: TRBD2

CDR3 protein: CASSPRGVSYNEQFF
CDR3 DNA: TGTGCCAGCAGCCCGCGGGGGGTATCCTACAATGAGCAGTTCTTC
clone size: NA
V gene: TRBV5-4
J gene: TRBJ2-1
D gene: TRBD2

CDR3 protein: CASSLRERTDTQYF
CDR3 DNA: TGCGCCAGCAGCTTGCGGGAGCGCACAGATACGCAGTATTTT
clone size: NA
V gene: TRBV5-1
J gene: TRBJ2-3
D gene: NA

CDR3 protein: CASRGGRSTDTQYF
CDR3 DNA: TGCGCCAGCCGCGGGGGGAGGAGCACAGATACGCAGTATTTT
clone size: NA
V gene: TRBV5-1
J gene: TRBJ2-3
D gene: TRBD2

CDR3 protein: CASSEEEYTEAFF
CDR3 DNA: TGTGCCAGCAGTGAGGAGGAGTACACTGAAGCTTTCTTT
clone size: NA
V gene: TRBV6-1
J gene: TRBJ1-1
D gene: NA

CDR3 protein: CASSFTGQGASGNTIYF
CDR3 DNA: TGTGCCAGCAGCTTCACGGGACAGGGGGCGTCTGGAAACACCATATATTTT
clone size: NA
V gene: TRBV9
J gene: TRBJ1-3
D gene: TRBD1

CDR3 protein: CASSSVDDRAADTGELFF
CDR3 DNA: TGTGCCAGCAGCTCCGTTGACGACAGGGCGGCGGACACCGGGGAGCTGTTTTTT
clone size: NA
V gene: TRBV7-8
J gene: TRBJ2-2
D gene: TRBD1

CDR3 protein: CASGLGQATNEKLFF
CDR3 DNA: TGTGCTAGTGGTTTGGGACAGGCAACTAATGAAAAACTGTTTTTT
clone size: NA
V gene: TRBV12-5
J gene: TRBJ1-4
D gene: NA

CDR3 protein: CSAGLVNEQFF
CDR3 DNA: TGCAGCGCCGGACTTGTAAATGAGCAGTTCTTC
clone size: NA
V gene: TRBV29-1
J gene: TRBJ2-1
D gene: NA

CDR3 protein: CASSRELAGGWDEQFF
CDR3 DNA: TGTGCCAGCTCCCGTGAGTTGGCAGGGGGCTGGGATGAGCAGTTCTTC
clone size: NA
V gene: TRBV18
J gene: TRBJ2-1
D gene: TRBD1

CDR3 protein: CASSLAGGNEKLFF
CDR3 DNA: TGTGCCAGCAGTTTAGCAGGGGGCAATGAAAAACTGTTTTTT
clone size: NA
V gene: TRBV28
J gene: TRBJ1-4
D gene: TRBD1